A selection of T cell receptor beta chains follows, all from one sample in a study of cytomegalovirus exposure and HLA in healthy donors. Sequencing was performed with immunoSEQ multiplex PCR; in TCRdb, only in-frame clones are kept and a portion is missing. The profile shows about 190,000 clones, around 79% of them singletons. Sequenced material: PBMCs. The receptors shown here come from a woman between 18 and 30 years old in good health and CMV-seronegative. CDR3s include the opening cysteine and the closing phenylalanine or tryptophan. A D gene is named only where the DNA matches it firmly. Clone sizes are given selectively: once, few, many, or a class where the clone is expanded.

>-|13|TRBJ2-3|-|TRBV5-6
TGTGCCAGCAGCCGGACTAGCACAGATACGCAGTATTTT
CASSRTSTDTQYF
>-|14|TRBJ1-2|-|TRBV9
TGTGCCAGCAGCACTACTGCGGTTTTTGAGGGCTACACCTTC
CASSTTAVFEGYTF
>TRBD1|15|TRBJ2-7|-|TRBV9
TGTGCCAGCAGCGTGGGACAGTCAAGCTCCTACGAGCAGTACTTC
CASSVGQSSSYEQYF
>-|17|TRBJ2-6|once|TRBV27
TGTGCCAGCAGTCTGTTCTCTCCCGGCTCTGGGGCCAACGTCCTGACTTTC
CASSLFSPGSGANVLTF
>-|15|TRBJ2-4|-|TRBV7-3
TGTGCCAGCAGCATTCAAGGGGGGGCAGGAAACATTCAGTACTTC
CASSIQGGAGNIQYF
>-|12|TRBJ2-3|medium-sized|TRBV6-5
TGTGCCAGCAGCCTAACCACAGATACGCAGTATTTT
CASSLTTDTQYF
>TRBD2|16|TRBJ2-2|-|TRBV19
TGTGCCAGTAGAGGAGGGACTAGCGGGAGGACCGGGGAGCTGTTTTTT
CASRGGTSGRTGELFF
>TRBD2|13|TRBJ2-7|-|TRBV29-1
TGCAGCGTTGGCCCTAGCGGGACCTACGAGCAGTACTTC
CSVGPSGTYEQYF
>TRBD2|16|TRBJ2-3|-|TRBV9
TGTGCCAGCAGCGTAGTTGGTAGCGGGGGTTATGATACGCAGTATTTT
CASSVVGSGGYDTQYF
>TRBD1|16|TRBJ1-6|few|TRBV23-1
TGCGCCAGCAGTCAATCGCGGGACAGGGGGCCTTCACCCCTCCACTTT
CASSQSRDRGPSPLHF
>TRBD2|18|TRBJ2-3|-|TRBV9
TGTGCCAGCAGCGTGCCCCTAGCGGGGGGGCGGGACACAGATACGCAGTATTTT
CASSVPLAGGRDTDTQYF